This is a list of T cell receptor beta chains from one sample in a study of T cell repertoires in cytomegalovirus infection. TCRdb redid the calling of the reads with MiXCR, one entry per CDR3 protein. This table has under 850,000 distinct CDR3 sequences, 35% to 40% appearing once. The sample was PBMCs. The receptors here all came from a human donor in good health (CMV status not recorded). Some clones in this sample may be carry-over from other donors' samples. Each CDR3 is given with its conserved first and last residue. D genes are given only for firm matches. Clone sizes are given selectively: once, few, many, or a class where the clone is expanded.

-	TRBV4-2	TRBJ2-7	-	TGTGCCAGCAGCCAAAAGGAGGGGGAGCAGTACTTC	CASSQKEGEQYF
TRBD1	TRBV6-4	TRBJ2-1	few	TGTGCCAGCAGTGACCCTGGACAGGGCTCGAGCAATGAGCAGTTCTTC	CASSDPGQGSSNEQFF
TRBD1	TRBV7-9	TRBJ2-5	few	TGTGCCAGCAGCTCCCGGGTCACGACAGGGCAAGAGACCCAGTACTTC	CASSSRVTTGQETQYF
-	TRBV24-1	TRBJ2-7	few	TGTGCCACCAGTGACGCCGCGGGACTCGGGCCCTACGAGCAGTACTTC	CATSDAAGLGPYEQYF
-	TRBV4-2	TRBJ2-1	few	TGTGCCAGCAGCCCCCGTGAGTCGGGAATCTACAATGAGCAGTTCTTC	CASSPRESGIYNEQFF
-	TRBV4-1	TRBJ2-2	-	TGCGCCAGCAGCCAAGCCGCTAGGTCCGGGGAGCTGTTTTTT	CASSQAARSGELFF
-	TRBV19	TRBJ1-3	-	TGTGCCAGTAGTATACAGTACCCTGGAAACACCATATATTTT	CASSIQYPGNTIYF
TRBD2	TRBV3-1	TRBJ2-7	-	TGTGCCAGCAGCCAACGGGGGGGTTCAAACGAGCAGTACTTC	CASSQRGGSNEQYF
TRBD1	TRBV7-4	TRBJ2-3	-	TGTGCCAGCAGCTTAGCGTTGGACAGGGGGCCCACAGATACGCAGTATTTT	CASSLALDRGPTDTQYF
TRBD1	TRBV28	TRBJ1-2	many	TGTGCCAGCAGTTCCATTGGACAGGGTGTCGTGCATGGCTACACCTTC	CASSSIGQGVVHGYTF
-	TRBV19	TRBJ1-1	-	TGTGCCAGTAGTATAGGACCGGACGGTAACACTGAAGCTTTCTTT	CASSIGPDGNTEAFF
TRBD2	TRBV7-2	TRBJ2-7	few	TGTGCCAGCAGCTTAGGACTAGCGGTTCTCTCCTACGAGCAGTACTTC	CASSLGLAVLSYEQYF
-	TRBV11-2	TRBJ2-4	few	TGTGCCAGCAGCATCGGGACAGCCAAAAACATTCAGTACTTC	CASSIGTAKNIQYF
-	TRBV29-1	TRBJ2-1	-	TGCAGCGCCCGAACGGGACCGCTTCCCTACAATGAGCAGTTCTTC	CSARTGPLPYNEQFF
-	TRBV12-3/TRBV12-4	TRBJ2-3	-	TGTGCCAGCAGCGCGGTCTTAGGGGGGCTGACAGATACGCAGTATTTT	CASSAVLGGLTDTQYF
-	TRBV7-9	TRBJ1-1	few	TGTGCCAGCAGCTCAATGGGGTCGTTGAACACTGAAGCTTTCTTT	CASSSMGSLNTEAFF
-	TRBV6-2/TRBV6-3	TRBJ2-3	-	TGTGCCAGCAGTGATAGGGGAAGTTTCACAGATACGCAGTATTTT	CASSDRGSFTDTQYF
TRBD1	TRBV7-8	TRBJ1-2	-	TGTGCCAGCAGCTTAGCCAGGACAGGGGCGCTTGACTATGGCTACACCTTC	CASSLARTGALDYGYTF
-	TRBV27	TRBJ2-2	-	TGTGCCAGCCGGAATACGGGGACCGGGGAGCTGTTTTTT	CASRNTGTGELFF
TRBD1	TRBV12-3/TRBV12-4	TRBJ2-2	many	TGTGCCAGCAGCGACAGGGGATCAGCGGGGGAGCTGTTTTTT	CASSDRGSAGELFF
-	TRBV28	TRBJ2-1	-	TGTGCCGTCGAGGGGCGGAACTACAATGAGCAGTTCTTC	CAVEGRNYNEQFF
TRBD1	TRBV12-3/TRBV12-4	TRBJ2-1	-	TGTGCCAGCAGTCCTTACTCCGGGACAGGCGTAAACAATGAGCAGTTCTTC	CASSPYSGTGVNNEQFF
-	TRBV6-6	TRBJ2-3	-	TGTGCCAGCAGTTACACCAGCCCAGATACGCAGTATTTT	CASSYTSPDTQYF
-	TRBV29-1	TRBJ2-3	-	TGCAGCGGAACCCTCACAGATACGCAGTATTTT	CSGTLTDTQYF
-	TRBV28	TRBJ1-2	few	TGTGCCAGCAGTTTTCGTTCAGGGGCGGGCGGAGGCTACACCTTC	CASSFRSGAGGGYTF
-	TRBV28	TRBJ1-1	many	TGTGCCAGCAGTTTAAGCGTCGAGGGGGCTGAAGCTTTCTTT	CASSLSVEGAEAFF
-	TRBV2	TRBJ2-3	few	TGTGCCAGCAGGAGTGATAGCGGTCCAGATACGCAGTATTTT	CASRSDSGPDTQYF
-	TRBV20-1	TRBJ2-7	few	TGCAGTGCTACGGACTATGCCTACGAGCAGTACTTC	CSATDYAYEQYF
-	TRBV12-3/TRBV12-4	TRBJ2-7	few	TGTGCCAGCAGTTTAGGGTCGACAGACTACGAGCAGTACTTC	CASSLGSTDYEQYF
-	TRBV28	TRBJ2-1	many	-	CASSSSAPYNEQFF
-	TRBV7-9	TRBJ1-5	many	TGTGCCAGCAGCTTAGGTCAGACTAGCAATCAGCCCCAGCATTTT	CASSLGQTSNQPQHF
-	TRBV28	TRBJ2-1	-	TGTGCCAGCAGTTTAACCGGCGGGGAAGGATTAGCCCTTGAGCAGTTCTTC	CASSLTGGEGLALEQFF
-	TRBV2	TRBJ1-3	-	TGTGCCAGCAGTCCTGAAGGGGCAGTCTCTGGAAACACCATATATTTT	CASSPEGAVSGNTIYF
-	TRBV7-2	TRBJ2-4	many	TGTGCCAGCAGCTTAGGTTCGACAGGCTCCCTTCAGTACTTC	CASSLGSTGSLQYF
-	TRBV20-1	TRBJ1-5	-	TGCAGTGCTAGATCCCGGTCTGGAGGTCAGCCCCAGCATTTT	CSARSRSGGQPQHF
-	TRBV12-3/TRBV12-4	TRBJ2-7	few	TGTGCCAGCAGTTTAGACGCAGGAGCGGACGAGCAGTACTTC	CASSLDAGADEQYF
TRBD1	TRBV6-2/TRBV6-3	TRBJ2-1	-	TGTGCCAGCAGTGGAAACAGGGGGGTCTACAATGAGCAGTTCTTC	CASSGNRGVYNEQFF
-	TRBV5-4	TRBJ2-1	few	TGTGCCAGCAGCCCGGAGACGTTTGACGAGCAGTTCTTC	CASSPETFDEQFF